One sample yielded the 23 T cell receptor beta chains listed below, sequenced in a study of blood T cell repertoires in COVID-19 (dated by TCRdb to 2020 to 2022). Library preparation was by the immunoSEQ multiplex PCR assay. TCRdb took over this immuneACCESS table, retaining in-frame rearrangements with V and J assigned. Such tables are incomplete; in checked studies, under half of the missing clones stem from an unresolved V gene, and the remainder is unexplained. The sample includes more than 85,000 clones, with about 90% observed a single time. In total, the top ten clones hold more than 3.5% of the sample. What was sequenced was peripheral blood. Receptors were obtained from a human donor with COVID-19, enrolled during active disease. The donor label of this sample is uncertain.

This chain links TRBV15 with TRBJ1-5, with 7 nucleotides matching TRBD1. CDR1 is LNHNV and CDR2 is YYDKDF in the germline V gene (reference sequence). The CDR3 loop spans 16 amino acids. Trimming cost V 3 bases and J 6 bases; bases outside gene matches: 11. The CDR3 is CATSSVKGAGVQPQHF. The CDR3 region has the DNA TGTGCCACCAGCAGTGTAAAGGGGGCAGGAGTTCAGCCCCAGCATTTT.

The chain combines TRBV11-2 with TRBJ2-5; TRBD1 matches 7 bases. Trimming cost V 0 bases and J 2 bases; bases outside gene matches: 6. The CDR3 is made up of 16 amino acids. Germline-derived CDR1 and CDR2 are SGHAT and FQNNGV. In nucleotides, the CDR3 is TGTGCCAGCAGCTTAGAAGGGACAGTGGATCAAGAGACCCAGTACTTC. It codes for CASSLEGTVDQETQYF.

The chain links TRBV2 to TRBJ2-2, with 7 bases that match TRBD1. The length of the CDR3 is 15 residues. The V gene's germline CDR1 is SNHLY and CDR2 FYNNEI. The junction had 5 bases not matched to a gene; V was cut back by 7 bases and J by 0 bases. CDR3 protein: CASTVDRANTGELFF. The CDR3 coding sequence is TGTGCCAGCACCGTCGACAGGGCGAACACCGGGGAGCTGTTTTTT.

The V call is TRBV6-1, the J call TRBJ2-7; D is ambiguous. Germline lookup yields CDR1 MNHNS and CDR2 SASEGT. This CDR3 has 17 residues. The V end was cut by 3 bases, the J end by 2 bases, with 20 bases between. CDR3: CASSDHPRPPTTYEQYF. In nucleotides, the CDR3 is TGTGCCAGCAGTGATCACCCCCGCCCCCCCACTACCTACGAGCAGTACTTC.

This rearrangement joins TRBV6-5 to TRBJ1-3; D is possibly TRBD1 (6 bases). The CDR3 has 15 residues. V lost 6 bases, J lost 0 bases, and 12 bases lay in between. Per the germline V gene, CDR1 is MNHEY and CDR2 is SVGAGI. CDR3 coding DNA: TGTGCCAGCAGACGACAGGTGGACTCTGGAAACACCATATATTTT. Its protein is CASRRQVDSGNTIYF.

The chain uses TRBV19 and TRBJ1-1; weak D call: TRBD1 (6 bases). Trimming shortened V by 3 bases and J by 3 bases, and 8 bases separated the two germline ends. Germline V gene data show CDR1 as LNHDA and CDR2 as SQIVND (reference sequence). This CDR3 region has 13 residues. DNA of the CDR3: TGTGCCAGTAGTATGAAGGGGGACACTGAAGCTTTCTTT. It translates to CASSMKGDTEAFF.

The CDR3 DNA sequence: TGTGCCAGCCAACGTCCGGGGAACGAAGCTTTCTTT. Amino acids: CASQRPGNEAFF. This rearrangement joins TRBV27 to TRBJ1-1; D gene uncertain. Per the germline V gene, CDR1 is MNHEY and CDR2 is SMNVEV (reference sequence). Trimming removed 8 bases from V and 8 bases from J, with 15 bases in between. The CDR3 contains 12 residues.

The V call is TRBV27, the J call TRBJ2-7, with D possibly being TRBD2 (6 bases). The CDR3 spans 13 residues. Trimming removed 8 bases from V and 0 bases from J, with 11 bases in between. CDR1 and CDR2 (germline): MNHEY, SMNVEV (reference sequence). Written as DNA, the CDR3 is TGTGCCAGCTCCCTGGAGGGCTCCTACGAGCAGTACTTC. Protein sequence: CASSLEGSYEQYF.

This clone was counted once. This chain links TRBV7-2 with TRBJ2-1; D is possibly TRBD2 (6 bases). This CDR3 is built from 14 residues. Germline V lookup: CDR1 SGHTA, CDR2 FQGNSA. V was cut by 5 bases and J by 8 bases, with 16 bases left in between. The CDR3, as DNA: TGTGCCAGCAGCCGGGGGTCTAGTAGTGATGAGCAGTTCTTC. Encoded protein: CASSRGSSSDEQFF.

The chain has TRBV6-6 and TRBJ2-5; 11 bases agree with TRBD2. The length of the CDR3 is 17 residues. Germline values: CDR1 MNHNY, CDR2 SVGAGI (reference sequence). V lost 6 bases and J lost 3; bases outside the gene matches: 12. The CDR3 is CASRRRLAGIGEETQYF. DNA of the CDR3: TGTGCCAGCAGACGACGACTAGCGGGGATTGGGGAAGAGACCCAGTACTTC.

This chain joins TRBV9 and TRBJ1-2; TRBD1 aligns across 11 bases. V dropped 0 bases and J dropped 6; count of bases not matched to a gene: 19. Germline V lookup: CDR1 SGDLS, CDR2 YYNGEE. This CDR3 contains 20 residues. The CDR3 here is CASSVDGAADRGPVSNGYTF. The CDR3, as DNA: TGTGCCAGCAGCGTAGATGGTGCGGCGGACAGGGGGCCTGTATCGAATGGCTACACCTTC.

This chain uses TRBV19 with TRBJ1-1; 7 bases map to TRBD1. J gave up 6 bases and V 2 bases, and 3 bases lay outside the gene matches. Germline assignment: CDR1 LNHDA and CDR2 SQIVND (reference sequence). This CDR3 has 13 amino acids. The CDR3 DNA is TGTGCCAGTAGTATAAACAGGGGCCCTGAAGCTTTCTTT. Amino acid sequence: CASSINRGPEAFF.

The CDR3 is CASSARQGYTGELFF. CDR3 coding DNA: TGTGCCAGCAGCGCTCGACAGGGATACACCGGGGAGCTGTTTTTT. The chain uses TRBV25-1 and TRBJ2-2, with TRBD1 identical over 7 bases. V gave up 6 bases and J gave up 3 bases; unmatched junction bases: 7. Looked up from germline, CDR1 is MGHDK and CDR2 is SYGVNS. The CDR3 length is 15 residues. Full variable domain (outside the CDR3, taken from reference TRBV25-1 and TRBJ2-2): EADIYQTPRYLVIGTGKKITLECSQTMGHDKMYWYQQDPGMELHLIHYSYGVNSTEKGDLSSESTVSRIRTEHFPLTLESARPSHTSQYLCASSARQGYTGELFFGEGSRLTVL.

The chain couples TRBV27 to TRBJ2-7; possibly TRBD1 for D (6 bases). Deletions cut 5 bases from V and 5 bases from J, with 16 bases between. The germline V gene has CDR1 MNHEY and CDR2 SMNVEV (reference sequence). CDR3 size: 14 residues. CDR3 DNA sequence: TGTGCCAGCAGTCCATACAGGGTCGGCCACGAGCAGTACTTC. Protein product: CASSPYRVGHEQYF.

The CDR3 sequence: CASSPRTPGYTF. The DNA for the CDR3 is TGTGCCAGCAGCCCTAGGACTCCCGGCTACACCTTC. The chain uses TRBV16 and TRBJ1-2; unclear D gene. V lost 4 bases and J lost 8, with 11 bases in between. The CDR3 extends over 12 amino acids. CDR1 and CDR2 (germline): KGHSY, FQNENV.

The chain couples TRBV28 to TRBJ1-2; D is uncertain. V was pared by 2 bases and J by 4 bases, with 8 bases between. The CDR3 sequence is 13 residues long. Looked up from germline, CDR1 is MDHEN and CDR2 is SYDVKM. The CDR3 spells CASSLTSGYGYTF. As DNA, the CDR3 is TGTGCCAGCAGTTTAACATCGGGCTATGGCTACACCTTC.

The V and J genes are TRBV27 and TRBJ2-7, with 7 bases fitting TRBD1. Germline lookup yields CDR1 MNHEY and CDR2 SMNVEV (reference sequence). J was trimmed by 8 bases and V by 2 bases; bases with no gene match: 9. CDR3 length equals 14 residues. The CDR3 region is CASSLTQTGEKQYF. The CDR3 DNA reads TGTGCCAGCAGTTTAACCCAAACAGGGGAGAAGCAGTACTTC.

This rearrangement joins TRBV19 to TRBJ1-1, with D maybe TRBD1 (6 bases). V was clipped by 2 bases and J by 0 bases, with 16 bases between them. Germline V gene data show CDR1 as LNHDA and CDR2 as SQIVND (reference sequence). The CDR3 runs to 17 residues. The CDR3 loop is CASSIRSTGLMNTEAFF. The CDR3 region has the DNA TGTGCCAGTAGTATACGCTCGACAGGCCTTATGAACACTGAAGCTTTCTTT.

The chain is built from TRBV7-2 and TRBJ2-3; possibly TRBD2 for D (5 bases). CDR1 is SGHTA, CDR2 FQGNSA, per germline. V was trimmed by 8 bases and J by 6 bases, leaving 21 bases between them. The CDR3 covers 15 residues. CDR3 region: CASLASLGVHDTQYF. The CDR3 nucleotides read TGTGCCAGCTTAGCCAGTCTGGGAGTGCATGATACGCAGTATTTT. Full variable domain (outside the CDR3, taken from reference TRBV7-2 and TRBJ2-3): GAGVSQSPSNKVTEKGKDVELRCDPISGHTALYWYRQSLGQGLEFLIYFQGNSAPDKSGLPSDRFSAERTGGSVSTLTIQRTQQEDSAVYLCASLASLGVHDTQYFGPGTRLTVL.

The chain uses TRBV9 and TRBJ1-2, with 7 bases lining up with TRBD1. Germline loops: CDR1 SGDLS, CDR2 YYNGEE. CDR3 size: 13 residues. The V gene end was trimmed by 4 bases and the J gene end by 5 bases; junction bases not matched to a gene: 5. The chain's CDR3 is CASSPRDRYGYTF. The DNA for the CDR3 is TGTGCCAGCAGCCCTAGGGACAGATATGGCTACACCTTC.

This chain links TRBV5-1 with TRBJ1-4; TRBD1 aligns across 7 bases. V was pared by 4 bases and J by 3 bases, with 6 bases of the junction left unmatched. The germline V gene has CDR1 SGHRS and CDR2 YFSETQ. There are 15 residues in the CDR3. The CDR3 protein is CASSTQGTANEKLFF. CDR3 sequence (DNA): TGCGCCAGCAGCACCCAGGGGACAGCTAATGAAAAACTGTTTTTT.

V and J are TRBV3-1 (or the pseudogene TRBV3-2) and TRBJ2-2; the D is unclear. Trimming took 2 bases from V and 9 from J, leaving 4 bases between them. Germline CDR1 is LGHDT and CDR2 is YNNKEL (reference sequence). This CDR3 comprises 11 residues. The CDR3 protein is CASSQSRELFF. The CDR3, as DNA: TGTGCCAGCAGCCAAAGCAGGGAGCTGTTTTTT.

The V gene is TRBV7-9, the J gene TRBJ2-7; TRBD1 matches at 7 bases. The CDR3 has 13 residues. Losses at the gene ends were 6 bases for V and 7 bases for J; bases not matched to a gene: 9. Germline CDR1 is SEHNR and CDR2 is FQNEAQ (reference sequence). CDR3 nucleotide sequence: TGTGCCAGCAGACGCCGACAGGGCGAAGAGCAGTACTTC. Translating it yields CASRRRQGEEQYF.